This T cell receptor beta chain emerged from a study of siplizumab effects on memory and regulatory T cells. Notes on the study in general: Suppressive function of proliferating Tregs from siplizumab cultures was not confirmed.

The CDR3 is 12 amino acids. CDR1 and CDR2 (germline): SGHAT, FQNNGV. Trimming removed 6 bases at V and 6 bases at J, with 10 bases between. TCR templates, roughly 96,000 per sample, were assayed. Clones were sequenced by immunoSEQ multiplex PCR, and TCRdb holds only the in-frame ones, with some missing. The sample includes approximately 100,000 clones, about nine tenths seen only once; the top ten take 12%. With regard to this clone: Its antigen is unknown.

The receptor was isolated from a human donor in good health. The chain carries TRBV11-2 and TRBJ2-3, with D possibly TRBD2 on 5 matching bases. The specimen sequenced was non-Treg CD4+ T cells sorted from blood. CDR3 sequence reads: CASSFPGDTQYF. The CDR3 DNA follows: TGTGCCAGCAGTTTTCCGGGGGATACGCAGTATTTT.